This T cell receptor (beta chain) was recorded in a study of radiotherapy plus CTLA-4 blockade in lung cancer. Study-level information: Patients showed objective responses in about 20% of cases and disease control in 25% to 40%.

Germline V gives CDR1 MNHEY, CDR2 SVGAGI. The CDR3 totals 12 residues. With 6 bases clipped from V and 7 bases from J, the junction kept 4 bases outside the gene matches. With respect to this clone: What it binds is unknown.

Assay used: immunoSEQ multiplex PCR; TCRdb lists only in-frame clones, some missing. The repertoire includes roughly 80,000 clones, over 70% of them detected once, and under 4.5% sits in the top ten. Focal radiation was given together with CTLA-4 blockade (ipilimumab) to patients with chemo-refractory metastatic non-small-cell lung cancer. Study-wide points: Reports identified early blood T cell clone dynamics, with interferon-beta, as the best response predictor.

The sequencing here drew on peripheral blood, taken from a patient treated with radiotherapy plus ipilimumab. The chain links TRBV6-5 to TRBJ1-2, with 8 bases that match TRBD1. This sequence originates from a human donor with non-small cell lung cancer who had a partial response to radiotherapy plus ipilimumab. Some clones in this sample may be carry-over from other donors' samples. The CDR3 reads CASRPGTGGYTF. In DNA, the CDR3 is TGTGCCAGCAGACCCGGGACAGGTGGCTACACCTTC.